This T cell receptor beta chain came from a study of monozygotic twins with inflammatory bowel disease. Broader study findings: The authors found no support for a single strong IBD-associated signal or clonotype. Added variability in patient repertoires may stem from differing immunosuppressive treatments. Patients with IBD had less TCRbeta diversity (inverse Simpson) than their healthy co-twins.

Template switching was used to attach UMIs, which incorporated a 6-nucleotide sample barcode. TCRdb reanalyzed the 5' RACE reads, giving one entry per CDR3 protein sequence and no DNA. The sample table sets out 400,000 to 500,000 distinct CDR3 sequences. To note about this clonotype: Antigen specificity is unknown.

Germline V gene sequence: CDR1 DFQATT, CDR2 SNEGSKA (reference sequence). There are 14 residues in the CDR3. The rearrangement uses TRBV20-1 and TRBJ1-2; TCRdb reports TRBD1, a call that lacks DNA to check it against. The clonotype comes from a human donor with ulcerative colitis or Crohn's disease, or a healthy co-twin of an affected twin (not recorded which). The sequenced sample consisted of blood. CDR3 loop: CSAKDRGPHYGYTF.